In this sample, the clone carrying this T cell receptor (beta chain) turned up many times. The time point here: newly diagnosed GD, antithyroid drugs for less than 3 months. Extracted RNA from PBMCs served as the source of the TCR library. V trimming: 5 bases; J trimming: 4 bases; junction bases outside the gene matches: 7. The CDR3 contains 15 residues. The V gene's germline CDR1 is SEHNR and CDR2 FQNEAQ (reference sequence). These data originate in a study of regulatory T cells in long-lasting Graves disease. Building the TCR beta libraries relied on iRepertoire HTBI primers, and CDR3 regions underwent Arm-PCR. TCRdb independently ran MiXCR on the multiplex PCR reads; one entry per CDR3 protein. In the table there are around 450,000 distinct CDR3 sequences, roughly 16% of which are singletons. These data also formed part of another study, on T cells in Graves' hyperthyroidism and ophthalmopathy. From that report: The model identified upcoming ophthalmopathy a median 6.5 months ahead of onset.

V and J are TRBV7-9 and TRBJ2-3, with TRBD2 identical over 9 bases. The sample consisted of peripheral blood mononuclear cells (PBMCs), taken at new diagnosis, from a patient treated with antithyroid drugs. This clonotype was sampled from a man between 35 and 55 years old with Graves disease. CDR3 amino acids: CASSHLAGTADTQYF. The CDR3, as DNA: TGTGCCAGCAGCCACCTAGCGGGAACCGCAGATACGCAGTATTTT.